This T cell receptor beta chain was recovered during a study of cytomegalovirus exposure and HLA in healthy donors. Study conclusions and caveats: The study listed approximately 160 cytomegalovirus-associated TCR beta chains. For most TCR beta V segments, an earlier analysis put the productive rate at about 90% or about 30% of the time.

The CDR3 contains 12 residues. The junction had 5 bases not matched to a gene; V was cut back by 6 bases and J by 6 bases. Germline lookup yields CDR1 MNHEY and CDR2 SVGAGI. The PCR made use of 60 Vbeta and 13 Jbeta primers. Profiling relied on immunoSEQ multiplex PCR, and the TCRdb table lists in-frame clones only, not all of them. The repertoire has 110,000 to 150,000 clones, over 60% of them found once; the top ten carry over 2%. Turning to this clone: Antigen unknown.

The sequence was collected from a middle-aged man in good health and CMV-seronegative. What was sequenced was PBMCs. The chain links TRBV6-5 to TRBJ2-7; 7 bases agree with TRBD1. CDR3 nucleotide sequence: TGTGCCAGCAGGACAGGGCTTGGCGAGCAGTACTTC. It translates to CASRTGLGEQYF.